These T cell receptor beta chains were read from a single sample in a study of cytomegalovirus exposure and HLA in healthy donors. Sequencing was performed with immunoSEQ multiplex PCR; in TCRdb, only in-frame clones are kept and a portion is missing. Seen here are about 130,000 clones, 77% observed once, and the top ten hold roughly 4.2%. The sample was PBMCs. Receptors were obtained from a male donor in good health and CMV-seropositive. Both conserved end residues are part of each CDR3. The D gene is left open where the match is weak. Rows give clone size only sometimes, using once, few, many, or a class for an expanded clone.

J: TRBJ1-5
V: TRBV19
D: .
size: once
DNA: TGTGCCAGTAGTATAGCAGGGTTTGAACAGCCCCAGCATTTT
CDR3: CASSIAGFEQPQHF

J: TRBJ2-5
V: TRBV7-9
D: .
size: .
DNA: TGTGCCAGCAGCGACGTCAGCGCGGGCCAAGAGACCCAGTACTTC
CDR3: CASSDVSAGQETQYF

J: TRBJ2-7
V: TRBV27
D: TRBD2
size: .
DNA: TGTGCCAGCAGTTTGGCTAGCGGGAGTATCTACGAGCAGTACTTC
CDR3: CASSLASGSIYEQYF

J: TRBJ2-7
V: TRBV11-2
D: TRBD1
size: .
DNA: TGTGCCAGCAGCCGTAGGACAGGAGGTAACGAGCAGTACTTC
CDR3: CASSRRTGGNEQYF

J: TRBJ2-5
V: TRBV7-8
D: TRBD2
size: .
DNA: TGTGCCAGCAGCTGGACTAGCGGGGGGGCCCAAGAGACCCAGTACTTC
CDR3: CASSWTSGGAQETQYF

J: TRBJ2-1
V: TRBV5-1
D: .
size: .
DNA: TGCGCCAGCAGCTTGGAGCGGTCTGAGCAGTTCTTC
CDR3: CASSLERSEQFF

J: TRBJ2-5
V: TRBV5-1
D: TRBD2
size: once
DNA: TGCGCCAGCAAGGCTAGCGGGACCCTTGGGACCCAGTACTTC
CDR3: CASKASGTLGTQYF

J: TRBJ1-6
V: TRBV18
D: .
size: .
DNA: TGTGCCAGCTCATACGACAGTTTTAATTCACCCCTCCACTTT
CDR3: CASSYDSFNSPLHF

J: TRBJ2-4
V: TRBV2
D: .
size: .
DNA: TGTGCCAGCAGTGAGGGGTTTGGGCTAGCAGACGGTATAAACATTCAGTACTTC
CDR3: CASSEGFGLADGINIQYF

J: TRBJ1-6
V: TRBV27
D: .
size: .
DNA: TGTGCCAGCAGTTTAACAGATTCACCCCTCCACTTT
CDR3: CASSLTDSPLHF

J: TRBJ2-7
V: TRBV30
D: .
size: .
DNA: TGTGCCTGGAGTGGCGGGACTTTTTCCGAGCAGTACTTC
CDR3: CAWSGGTFSEQYF

J: TRBJ2-3
V: TRBV10-3
D: TRBD1
size: .
DNA: TGTGCCATCTTTTCCGGGACAGAGAACAGGCAGTATTTT
CDR3: CAIFSGTENRQYF

J: TRBJ1-4
V: TRBV5-1
D: .
size: .
DNA: TGCGCCAGCTACGGCGGATCCGCAGGGGAAAAACTGTTTTTT
CDR3: CASYGGSAGEKLFF

J: TRBJ1-2
V: TRBV5-1
D: TRBD1
size: few
DNA: TGCGCCAGCAGCGAGTTACAGGGGGTTCGGGATGGCTACACCTTC
CDR3: CASSELQGVRDGYTF

J: TRBJ2-3
V: TRBV28
D: TRBD2
size: once
DNA: TGTGCCAGCAGTTCGGGACTAGCGGGAGCGAGGGATTATACGCAGTATTTT
CDR3: CASSSGLAGARDYTQYF

J: TRBJ2-2
V: TRBV19
D: .
size: .
DNA: TGTGCCAGTACCGCCGGGACTCCCCTCTCCACCGGGGAGCTGTTTTTT
CDR3: CASTAGTPLSTGELFF

J: TRBJ2-3
V: TRBV19
D: .
size: .
DNA: TGTGCCACACGCCCGGGGGTTAGCACAGATACGCAGTATTTT
CDR3: CATRPGVSTDTQYF

J: TRBJ2-1
V: TRBV13
D: TRBD2
size: .
DNA: TGTGCCAGCAGCGGCGGAAGCGGGGGGGCGTCCTACAATGAGCAGTTCTTC
CDR3: CASSGGSGGASYNEQFF

J: TRBJ1-3
V: TRBV5-1
D: .
size: .
DNA: TGCGCCAGCAGCTTGAGTATTGGGGCCATGGCTCCCGGAAACACCATATATTTT
CDR3: CASSLSIGAMAPGNTIYF

J: TRBJ1-2
V: TRBV10-1
D: TRBD1
size: .
DNA: TGCGCCAGCTTCCCCTGGCAGGGGGACTATGGCTACACCTTC
CDR3: CASFPWQGDYGYTF

J: TRBJ1-1
V: TRBV15
D: TRBD1
size: few
DNA: TGTGCCACCAGCAGGACAGGGGGACTGAACACTGAAGCTTTCTTT
CDR3: CATSRTGGLNTEAFF

J: TRBJ1-2
V: TRBV29-1
D: .
size: .
DNA: TGCAGCGTAAAAGGGGGGGAAGGCTACACCTTC
CDR3: CSVKGGEGYTF

J: TRBJ1-2
V: TRBV28
D: TRBD1
size: .
DNA: TGTGCCAGCACCCTAGAACAGGGGCTCCTACTCTATGGCTACACCTTC
CDR3: CASTLEQGLLLYGYTF

J: TRBJ1-1
V: TRBV7-2
D: .
size: .
DNA: TGTGCCAGCAGCCCCCGTTTGGCAGATATGAACACTGAAGCTTTCTTT
CDR3: CASSPRLADMNTEAFF

J: TRBJ1-4
V: TRBV5-1
D: .
size: once
DNA: TGCGCCAGCAGCTTGTTAGGGGTCAAAGAAGAAAAACTGTTTTTT
CDR3: CASSLLGVKEEKLFF

J: TRBJ2-3
V: TRBV29-1
D: .
size: .
DNA: TGCAGCGGGTGGGGGGTGAGCACAGATACGCAGTATTTT
CDR3: CSGWGVSTDTQYF

J: TRBJ1-2
V: TRBV29-1
D: TRBD1
size: .
DNA: TGCAGCGGTGGACAGGACTATGGCTACACCTTC
CDR3: CSGGQDYGYTF

J: TRBJ1-2
V: TRBV10-3
D: .
size: .
DNA: TGTGCCATCAGTGAGTCCGGGACTAACTATGGCTACACCTTC
CDR3: CAISESGTNYGYTF

J: TRBJ1-4
V: TRBV7-9
D: .
size: .
DNA: TGTGCCAGCAGCTACAGTGGGAATGAAAAACTGTTTTTT
CDR3: CASSYSGNEKLFF

J: TRBJ2-4
V: TRBV19
D: TRBD2
size: .
DNA: TGTGCCAGTAGTATAGGGTCCCGACTAGCGGGGGGCGGGAACATTCAGTACTTC
CDR3: CASSIGSRLAGGGNIQYF

J: TRBJ1-1
V: TRBV7-2
D: TRBD1
size: .
DNA: TGTGCCAGCAGCTTAGACAGGGGGAACACTGAAGCTTTCTTT
CDR3: CASSLDRGNTEAFF

J: TRBJ1-4
V: TRBV28
D: TRBD1
size: .
DNA: TGTGCCAGCAGGCTCGACAGGGGGCGAGGCGAAAAACTGTTTTTT
CDR3: CASRLDRGRGEKLFF